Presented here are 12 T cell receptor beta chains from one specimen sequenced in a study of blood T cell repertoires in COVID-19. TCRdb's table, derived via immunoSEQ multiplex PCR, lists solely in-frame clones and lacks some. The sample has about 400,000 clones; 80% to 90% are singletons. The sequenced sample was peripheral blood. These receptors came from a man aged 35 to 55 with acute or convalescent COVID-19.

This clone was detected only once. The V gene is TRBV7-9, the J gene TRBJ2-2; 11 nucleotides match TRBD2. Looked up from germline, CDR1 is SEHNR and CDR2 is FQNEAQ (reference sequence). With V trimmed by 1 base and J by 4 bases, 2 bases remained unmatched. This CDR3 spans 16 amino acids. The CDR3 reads CASSLVAGGPTGELFF. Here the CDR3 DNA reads TGTGCCAGCAGCTTAGTAGCGGGGGGGCCCACCGGGGAGCTGTTTTTT.

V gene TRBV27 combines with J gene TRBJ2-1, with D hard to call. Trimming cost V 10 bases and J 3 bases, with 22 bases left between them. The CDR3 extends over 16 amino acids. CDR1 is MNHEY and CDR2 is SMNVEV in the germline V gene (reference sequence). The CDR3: CATASDPARNYNEQFF. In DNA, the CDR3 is TGTGCCACCGCAAGCGATCCTGCCAGAAACTACAATGAGCAGTTCTTC.

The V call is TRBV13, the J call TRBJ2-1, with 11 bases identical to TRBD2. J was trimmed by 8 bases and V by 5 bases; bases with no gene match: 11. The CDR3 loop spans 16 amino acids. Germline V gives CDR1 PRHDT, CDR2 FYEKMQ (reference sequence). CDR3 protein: CASSTSGGPVFYEQFF. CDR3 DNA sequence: TGTGCCAGCAGCACTAGCGGGGGCCCAGTCTTCTATGAGCAGTTCTTC.

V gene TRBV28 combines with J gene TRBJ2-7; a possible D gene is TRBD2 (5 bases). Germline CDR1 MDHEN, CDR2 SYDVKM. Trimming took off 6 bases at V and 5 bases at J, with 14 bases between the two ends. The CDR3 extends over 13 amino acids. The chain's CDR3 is CASRQKRADEQYF. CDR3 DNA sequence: TGTGCCAGCAGACAAAAGAGGGCCGACGAGCAGTACTTC.

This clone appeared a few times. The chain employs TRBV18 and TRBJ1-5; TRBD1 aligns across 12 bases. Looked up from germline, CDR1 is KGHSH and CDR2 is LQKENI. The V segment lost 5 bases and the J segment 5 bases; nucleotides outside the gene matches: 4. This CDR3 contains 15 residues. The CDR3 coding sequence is TGTGCCAGCTCAAAGGGACAGGGGGCCGATCAGCCCCAGCATTTT. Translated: CASSKGQGADQPQHF.

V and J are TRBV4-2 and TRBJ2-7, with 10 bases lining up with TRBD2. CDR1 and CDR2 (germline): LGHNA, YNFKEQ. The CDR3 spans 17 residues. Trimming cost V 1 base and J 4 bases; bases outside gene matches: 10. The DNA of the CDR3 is TGTGCCAGCAGCCAAGGGGAATCTAGCGGGGGAGTGTACGAGCAGTACTTC. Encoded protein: CASSQGESSGGVYEQYF.

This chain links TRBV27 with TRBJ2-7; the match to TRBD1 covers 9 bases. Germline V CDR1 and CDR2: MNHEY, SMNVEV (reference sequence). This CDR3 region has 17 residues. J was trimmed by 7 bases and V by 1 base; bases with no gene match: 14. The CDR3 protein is CASSLFSGQGEGWEQYF. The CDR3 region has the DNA TGTGCCAGCAGTTTATTTTCGGGACAGGGAGAAGGTTGGGAGCAGTACTTC.

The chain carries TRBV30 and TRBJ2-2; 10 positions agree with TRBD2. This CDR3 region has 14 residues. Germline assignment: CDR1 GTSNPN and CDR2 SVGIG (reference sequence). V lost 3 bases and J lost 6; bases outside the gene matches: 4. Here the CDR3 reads CAWRSGGVAGELFF. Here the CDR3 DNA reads TGTGCCTGGAGGAGCGGGGGGGTTGCCGGGGAGCTGTTTTTT.

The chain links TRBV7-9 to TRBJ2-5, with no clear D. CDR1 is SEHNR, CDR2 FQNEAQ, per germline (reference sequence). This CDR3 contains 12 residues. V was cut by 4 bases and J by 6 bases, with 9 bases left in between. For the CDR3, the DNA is TGTGCCAGCAGCTCCGACTTGAAGACCCAGTACTTC. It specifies CASSSDLKTQYF.

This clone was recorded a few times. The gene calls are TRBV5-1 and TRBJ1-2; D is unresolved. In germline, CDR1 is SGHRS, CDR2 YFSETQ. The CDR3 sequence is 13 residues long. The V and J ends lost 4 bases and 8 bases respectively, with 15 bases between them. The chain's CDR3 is CASSRRVGGGYTF. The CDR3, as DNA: TGCGCCAGCAGCCGCCGGGTTGGAGGGGGCTACACCTTC.

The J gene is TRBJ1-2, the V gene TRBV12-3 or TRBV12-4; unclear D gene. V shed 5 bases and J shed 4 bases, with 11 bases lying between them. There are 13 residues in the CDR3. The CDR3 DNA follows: TGTGCCAGCAGTCCCTCTAGAGCCTATGGCTACACCTTC. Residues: CASSPSRAYGYTF.

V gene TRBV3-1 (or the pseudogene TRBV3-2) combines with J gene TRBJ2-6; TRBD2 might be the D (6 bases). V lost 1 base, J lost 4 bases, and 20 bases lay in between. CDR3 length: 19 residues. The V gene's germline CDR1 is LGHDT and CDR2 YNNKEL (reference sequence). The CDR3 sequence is CASSQVFGGGYGGANVLTF. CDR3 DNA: TGTGCCAGCAGCCAAGTTTTTGGTGGAGGGTATGGCGGGGCCAACGTCCTGACTTTC.